The present entry profiles one TCR beta chain with its context. Its antigen remains unknown. Study outcomes and limitations: The larger-cohort validation was restricted to a single TCR beta V-J rearrangement rather than whole repertoires.

Trimming cost V 0 bases and J 1 base, with 15 bases left between them. This CDR3 has 17 residues. The germline gives CDR1 MNHEY, CDR2 SVGAGI. Semi-nested PCR with Nested Universal Primer A followed constant-region reverse priming of full-length variable regions. MiXCR was run by TCRdb on the 5' RACE reads, yielding one entry per CDR3 protein. The sample carries roughly 56,000 distinct CDR3 sequences, just under 30% recorded once. The clonotype originates from a female donor with breast cancer. The chain carries TRBV6-5 and TRBJ1-1; no definite D call. Material for sequencing was tumor-infiltrating naive CD4+ T cells sorted from the breast tumor. Regarding subset: naive CD4+ T cells, CD4+CD45RA+CD25-. The CDR3 DNA sequence: TGTGCCAGCAGTTACTCGACCCACCGCGCCCAGAACACTGAAGCTTTCTTT. Translating gives CASSYSTHRAQNTEAFF.